This T cell receptor beta chain was sequenced for a study of blood T cell repertoires in COVID-19. Study overall: Whether acute or convalescent, the COVID-19 samples came from the United States, Italy and Spain.

Original processing methods: Using reference gene primer amplification, nucleated cell counts were estimated. Sequenced by immunoSEQ multiplex PCR; TCRdb stores in-frame clones only, minus some. That table supplies the V and J calls and clone size; D and trimming were determined from the DNA. The repertoire consists of 200,000 to 250,000 clones, with approximately 78% occurring once and the leading ten covering approximately 5.6%. Seattle-derived patients entered the study during active infection and were followed longitudinally. Sequencing input: peripheral blood. The origin of this receptor is a woman aged 70-85 years with COVID-19, enrolled during active disease.

The CDR3 DNA follows: TGTGCCAGCAGCTCGAGGGACAGGGGCTATGGCTACACCTTC. It codes for CASSSRDRGYGYTF. V is TRBV7-8 and J is TRBJ1-2, with 10 bases aligning to TRBD1. V shed 4 bases and J 4 bases; nucleotides not matched to a gene: 3. Germline CDR1 is SGHVS and CDR2 is FQNEAQ. This CDR3 has 14 residues.